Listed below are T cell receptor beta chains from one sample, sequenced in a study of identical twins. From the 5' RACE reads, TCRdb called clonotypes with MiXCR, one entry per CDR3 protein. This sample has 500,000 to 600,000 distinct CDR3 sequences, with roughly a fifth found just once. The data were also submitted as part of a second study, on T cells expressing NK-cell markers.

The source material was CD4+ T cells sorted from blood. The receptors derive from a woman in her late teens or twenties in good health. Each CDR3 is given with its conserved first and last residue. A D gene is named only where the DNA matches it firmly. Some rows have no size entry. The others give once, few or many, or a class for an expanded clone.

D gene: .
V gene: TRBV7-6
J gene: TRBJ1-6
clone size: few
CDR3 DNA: TGTGCCAGCAGCTTAGTTGGGGGTGGACCTTCCCTCCACTTT
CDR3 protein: CASSLVGGGPSLHF

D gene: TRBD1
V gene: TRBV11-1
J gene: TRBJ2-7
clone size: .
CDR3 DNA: TGTGCCAGCAGCTTAGGGCCGGACAGGGGATCCGAGCAGTACTTC
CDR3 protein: CASSLGPDRGSEQYF

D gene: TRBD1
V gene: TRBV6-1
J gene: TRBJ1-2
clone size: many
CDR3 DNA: TGTGCCAGCAGGTCGGGACAGGGGTATGGCTACACCTTC
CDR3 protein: CASRSGQGYGYTF

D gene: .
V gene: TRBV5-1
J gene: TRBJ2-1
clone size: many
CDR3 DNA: TGCGCCAGCAGCCTTGGCGGCCTAAACAATGAGCAGTTCTTC
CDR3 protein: CASSLGGLNNEQFF

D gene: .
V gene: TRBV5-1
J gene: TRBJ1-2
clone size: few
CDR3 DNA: TGCGCCAGCAGCTTTTCCGCCAGGGAGAGCTATGGCTACACCTTC
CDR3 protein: CASSFSARESYGYTF

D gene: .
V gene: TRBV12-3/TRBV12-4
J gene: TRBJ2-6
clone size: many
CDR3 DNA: TGTGCCAGCAGTGCAACCCCGGTAGGTGGGGCCAACGTCCTGACTTTC
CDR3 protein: CASSATPVGGANVLTF

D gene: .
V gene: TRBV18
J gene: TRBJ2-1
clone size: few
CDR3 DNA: TGTGCCAGCTCACCATTTCGAGATCTGAATGAGCAGTTCTTC
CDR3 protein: CASSPFRDLNEQFF

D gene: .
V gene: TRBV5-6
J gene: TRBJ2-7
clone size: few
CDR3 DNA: TGTGCCAGCAGTAGGGCGGAGGGGTTTCCCTACGAGCAGTACTTC
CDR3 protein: CASSRAEGFPYEQYF

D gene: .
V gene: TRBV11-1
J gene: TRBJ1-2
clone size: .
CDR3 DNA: TGTGCCAGCAGCCCCCCCAGGCCACTGGCAACCCGTATTTATGGCTACACCTTC
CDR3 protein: CASSPPRPLATRIYGYTF

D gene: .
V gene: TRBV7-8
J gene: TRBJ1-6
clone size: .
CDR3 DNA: TGTGCCAGCAGCTCCCCGGGGATGGGTTCACCCCTCCACTTT
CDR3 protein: CASSSPGMGSPLHF

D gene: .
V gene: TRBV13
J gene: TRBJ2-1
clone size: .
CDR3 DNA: TGTGCCAGCACCATGTTGAAATCCTACAATGAGCAGTTCTTC
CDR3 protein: CASTMLKSYNEQFF

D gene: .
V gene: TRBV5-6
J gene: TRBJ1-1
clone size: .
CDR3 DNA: TGTGCCAGCAGCTTGGTTGTGGGGAACACTGAAGCTTTCTTT
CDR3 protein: CASSLVVGNTEAFF

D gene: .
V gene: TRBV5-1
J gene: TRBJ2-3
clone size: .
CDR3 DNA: TGCGCCAGCAGCTTCGGTTCCTTCACAGATACGCAGTATTTT
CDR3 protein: CASSFGSFTDTQYF

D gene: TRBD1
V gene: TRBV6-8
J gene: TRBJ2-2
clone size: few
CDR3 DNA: TGTGCCAGCAGCGACGGACAGGGACCGAACACCGGGGAGCTGTTTTTT
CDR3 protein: CASSDGQGPNTGELFF

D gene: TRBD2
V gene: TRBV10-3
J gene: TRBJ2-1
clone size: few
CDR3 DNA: TGTGCCATCAGCAATCCGGGACTAGCGTCCTACAATGAGCAGTTCTTC
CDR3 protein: CAISNPGLASYNEQFF

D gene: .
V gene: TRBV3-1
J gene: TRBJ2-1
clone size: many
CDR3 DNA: TGTGCCAGCAGCCACGAGGGGGGCCGGTTCTTC
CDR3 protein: CASSHEGGRFF

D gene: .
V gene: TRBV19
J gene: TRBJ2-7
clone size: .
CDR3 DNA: TGTGCCAGTAGGCGATCCCCGGGGATCCACGAGCAGTACTTC
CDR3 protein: CASRRSPGIHEQYF

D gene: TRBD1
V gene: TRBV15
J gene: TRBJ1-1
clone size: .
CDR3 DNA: TGTGCCACCAGCAGAGGGGGGACAGCGAACACTGAAGCTTTCTTT
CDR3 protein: CATSRGGTANTEAFF

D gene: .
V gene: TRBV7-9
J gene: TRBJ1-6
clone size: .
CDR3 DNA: TGTGCCAGCAGTCCAACGGGACTAGGAAATTCACCCCTCCACTTT
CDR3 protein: CASSPTGLGNSPLHF